This is a list of T cell receptor beta chains from one sample in a study of Ad26.COV2.S vaccination and SARS-CoV-2 variants. Profiled with immunoSEQ multiplex PCR; TCRdb holds only in-frame clones, not every one. The data contain about 440,000 clones, roughly 87% of them singletons. This specimen was peripheral blood, taken in a trial of Ad26.COV2.S vaccine versus placebo. Receptors were obtained from a person between 18 and 60 years old who received the Ad26.COV2.S COVID-19 vaccine or a placebo. The conserved cysteine and the conserved F or W are not part of the CDR3 here. D genes are given only for firm matches.

j_call | v_call | d_call | cdr3_aa
TRBJ1-2 | TRBV29-1 | TRBD1 | SVPGQCYGYT
TRBJ2-3 | TRBV11-2 | TRBD2 | ASRGAGGPWDTQY
TRBJ1-4 | TRBV7-9 | - | ASTEITYATNEKLF
TRBJ1-1 | TRBV4-3 | - | ASSQSGTHNTEAF
TRBJ1-2 | TRBV2 | - | ASSQRPSNYGYT
TRBJ1-5 | TRBV6-1 | - | ASSSWGSGNQPQH
TRBJ1-3 | TRBV28 | - | ASSSVPGHSSSGNTIY
TRBJ1-2 | TRBV6-5 | - | ASTAGSIGYT
TRBJ1-5 | TRBV27 | - | ASSLFGGGAGQPQH
TRBJ2-2 | TRBV7-3 | - | ASSRDTANTGELF
TRBJ1-1 | TRBV7-8 | TRBD1 | ASSLRTGNEAF
TRBJ2-1 | TRBV19 | - | ASMVPPGHEQF
TRBJ1-1 | TRBV16 | - | ASSQLGSTNTEAF
TRBJ1-2 | TRBV7-2 | - | ASSSAAEGGYT
TRBJ2-1 | TRBV4-2 | - | ASSHYFGVDGNEQF
TRBJ2-7 | TRBV4-1 | - | ASSQRDTAYEQY
TRBJ2-7 | TRBV7-2 | - | ASSPSSGRIPWQY
TRBJ2-5 | TRBV20-1 | - | SARVGTTQY
TRBJ2-2 | TRBV6-5 | - | ASSPRYGELF
TRBJ1-4 | TRBV4-2 | TRBD1 | ASSRQGFNEKLF
TRBJ2-7 | TRBV6-2/TRBV6-3 | TRBD2 | ASSYPTRLAGERQY
TRBJ1-4 | TRBV20-1 | - | SASVWGPNEKLF
TRBJ1-1 | TRBV19 | - | ASSFGGALEAF
TRBJ1-5 | TRBV7-5 | - | ARSSKDGSDQPQH
TRBJ2-7 | TRBV7-9 | - | ASSPRYEQY
TRBJ2-1 | TRBV7-8 | - | ASSLALGNEQF
TRBJ2-6 | TRBV7-9 | - | ASSFGPGANVLT
TRBJ2-5 | TRBV6-2/TRBV6-3 | - | ASSQRLETQY
TRBJ1-5 | TRBV13 | - | ASSSNYIRNQPQH
TRBJ1-1 | TRBV19 | - | ASTPRWGGQNTEAF
TRBJ1-1 | TRBV28 | - | ASSSPTAGYSAEAF
TRBJ2-7 | TRBV6-5 | - | ASSYVAEGYEQY
TRBJ1-1 | TRBV30 | - | AWSTKGGNTEAF
TRBJ1-5 | TRBV28 | - | ASTTGTNNQPQH
TRBJ2-3 | TRBV6-5 | - | ASSSRDRTDTQY
TRBJ2-2 | TRBV15 | - | ATTVGWTGELF
TRBJ2-1 | TRBV28 | TRBD2 | ASRLLGLAGGRTYNEQF
TRBJ2-6 | TRBV11-1 | TRBD1 | ASSLRTGAGANVLT
TRBJ2-4 | TRBV21-1 | - | ASSPKRGPKNIQY
TRBJ2-4 | TRBV2 | - | ASRKATSERENIQY
TRBJ2-6 | TRBV7-3 | - | ASSPRRLSGANVLT
TRBJ2-2 | TRBV6-5 | - | ASRFKVGVTGELF
TRBJ1-3 | TRBV6-5 | - | ASSYKPPISGNTIY
TRBJ2-3 | TRBV29-1 | - | SVNRAGVIDTQY
TRBJ1-2 | TRBV5-1 | - | ASSLERGNYGYT
TRBJ2-3 | TRBV29-1 | - | SVPRTTDTQY
TRBJ2-1 | TRBV9 | TRBD2 | ASSAGLAGGGNEQF
TRBJ2-1 | TRBV5-4 | - | ASSWGGQGGDEQF
TRBJ1-1 | TRBV29-1 | TRBD1 | SVVVVTGAEAF
TRBJ2-3 | TRBV7-9 | - | ASSLQGVFRTDTQY